The 14 T cell receptor beta chains given below trace back to one sample, sequenced in a study of blood T cell repertoires in COVID-19. This table comes from immunoSEQ multiplex PCR, and its TCRdb copy is limited to in-frame clones, with some not included. Among about 90,000 clones listed, 75% to 90% were seen once. Sequencing input: peripheral blood. The receptors were sampled from an elderly man with active or convalescent COVID-19.

V gene TRBV5-5 combines with J gene TRBJ2-5, with D perhaps matching TRBD1 (6 bases). The germline gives CDR1 SGHKS, CDR2 YYEKEE (reference sequence). V was pared by 4 bases and J by 3 bases, with 13 bases between. This CDR3 spans 14 amino acids. Written as DNA, the CDR3 is TGTGCCAGCAGCCTGAGGACAGCGGAAGAGACCCAGTACTTC. Translation gives CASSLRTAEETQYF.

The chain carries TRBV5-1 and TRBJ2-7; 8 nucleotides align to TRBD1. Germline V lookup: CDR1 SGHRS, CDR2 YFSETQ. This CDR3 comprises 14 residues. J lost 6 bases, V lost 0 bases, and 5 bases had no gene match. The CDR3 is CASSLGGQVSEQYF. CDR3 sequence (DNA): TGCGCCAGCAGCTTGGGGGGACAGGTTAGCGAGCAGTACTTC.

For this clone: The conserved phenylalanine or tryptophan is not found at the CDR3 terminus, so this likely reflects a read error. Because the CDR3's place on the DNA is in doubt, the DNA is left out and the CDR3 is given as listed by TCRdb. V is TRBV11-2 and J is TRBJ2-7; no check of the table's D call, TRBD1, against the DNA was made. Ends included, the CDR3 has 8 residues. CDR1 and CDR2 (germline): SGHAT, FQNNGV. The CDR3 sequence is CASSSGSL.

This clone was observed a handful of times. The V gene is TRBV27, the J gene TRBJ2-7; D perhaps matches TRBD2 (6 bases). The CDR3 consists of 14 residues. V lost 2 bases to trimming and J lost 4 bases, with 12 bases between them. Germline V CDR1 and CDR2: MNHEY, SMNVEV (reference sequence). Here the CDR3 reads CASSLLSGDYEQYF. CDR3 DNA: TGTGCCAGCAGTTTACTATCGGGGGATTACGAGCAGTACTTC.

The V gene is TRBV7-2, the J gene TRBJ2-3, with 8 bases lining up with TRBD2. CDR3 length: 15 amino acids. V shed 2 bases and J 1 base; nucleotides not matched to a gene: 2. CDR1 and CDR2 (germline): SGHTA, FQGNSA. CDR3 region: CASSLSGSRTDTQYF. The DNA of the CDR3 is TGTGCCAGCAGCTTAAGCGGGAGTCGCACAGATACGCAGTATTTT.

Regarding this clone: Other DNA sequences in this sample translate to the same CDR3. This chain joins TRBV12-3 or TRBV12-4 and TRBJ1-5; 7 positions match TRBD1. The CDR3 runs to 13 residues. The V and J ends lost 5 bases and 2 bases, in that order; junction bases with no gene match: 0. The CDR3 DNA sequence: TGTGCCAGCAGTGGACAGGGCAATCAGCCCCAGCATTTT. Residues: CASSGQGNQPQHF.

The chain employs TRBV28 and TRBJ2-5; TRBD2 matches at 7 bases. J lost 4 bases, V lost 8 bases, and 16 bases had no gene match. There are 16 residues in the CDR3. CDR1 and CDR2 (germline): MDHEN, SYDVKM. This CDR3 reads CASRPGSWVAGETQYF. Here the CDR3 DNA reads TGTGCCAGCCGACCGGGCAGCTGGGTAGCGGGAGAGACCCAGTACTTC.

The chain is built from TRBV9 and TRBJ1-2, with 7 bases fitting TRBD1. Germline V gene data show CDR1 as SGDLS and CDR2 as YYNGEE. CDR3 size: 14 residues. Trimming removed 4 bases from V and 7 bases from J; junction bases left unmatched: 10. The CDR3 nucleotides are TGTGCCAGCAGCCGGACAACAGGGGTGAGTGGCTACACCTTC. This codes for CASSRTTGVSGYTF.

V is TRBV4-3 and J is TRBJ1-2, with TRBD1 matching 7 bases. J gave up 2 bases and V 0 bases, and 3 bases lay outside the gene matches. Per germline, CDR1 LGHNA and CDR2 YSLEER. This CDR3 has 15 residues. Written as DNA, the CDR3 is TGCGCCAGCAGCCAAGACAGGGGACAGAACTATGGCTACACCTTC. It yields the protein CASSQDRGQNYGYTF.

The count of this clone is one. The gene calls are TRBV5-5 and TRBJ1-1, with 11 bases identical to TRBD1. This CDR3 has 14 residues. The germline CDR1 and CDR2 sequences are SGHKS and YYEKEE (reference sequence). V lost 0 bases, J lost 8 bases, and 3 bases stayed unmatched. CDR3 in DNA: TGTGCCAGCAGCTTGGGGACAGGGGGCTCCGAAGCTTTCTTT. Its protein is CASSLGTGGSEAFF. Based on the CDR3 plus reference TRBV5-5 and TRBJ1-1, the full variable domain is DAGVTQSPTHLIKTRGQQVTLRCSPISGHKSVSWYQQVLGQGPQFIFQYYEKEERGRGNFPDRFSARQFPNYSSELNVNALLLGDSALYLCASSLGTGGSEAFFGQGTRLTVV.

This clone was seen only once. This CDR3 is CASSDRDRAGYTF. For the CDR3, the DNA is TGTGCCAGCAGTGACCGGGACAGGGCGGGCTACACCTTC. The gene calls are TRBV2 and TRBJ1-2; 9 nucleotides align to TRBD1. The CDR3 runs to 13 residues. Trimming removed 3 bases from V and 8 bases from J; junction bases left unmatched: 4. CDR1 is SNHLY and CDR2 is FYNNEI in the germline V gene.

The V call is TRBV6-2 or TRBV6-3, the J call TRBJ1-2; D ambiguous. Deletions cut 2 bases from V and 4 bases from J, with 5 bases between. The CDR3 spans 12 residues. Germline CDR1 MNHEY, CDR2 SVGEGT. Here the CDR3 reads CASSYRGYGYTF. CDR3 in DNA: TGTGCCAGCAGTTACCGAGGCTATGGCTACACCTTC.

This clone was counted between two and nine times. The junction differs from germline at one of its ends, possibly a read error. The J gene is TRBJ2-1, the V gene TRBV11-2; D unresolved. Germline CDR1 reads SGHAT; CDR2 reads FQNNGV. The CDR3 is 15 residues long. The CDR3 bases are TGTGCCAGCAGGTTAGCCTACAGCTCCTACAATGAGCAGTTCTTC. This gives the protein CASRLAYSSYNEQFF.

This clone was detected once. This sequence joins TRBV5-5 and TRBJ2-7; possible D gene TRBD1, 7 bases. This CDR3 spans 15 amino acids. V was clipped by 3 bases and J by 4 bases, with 17 bases between them. Germline values: CDR1 SGHKS, CDR2 YYEKEE (reference sequence). The CDR3 bases are TGTGCCAGCAGCTCAGGGGGGACCCGCGGTTACGAGCAGTACTTC. It translates to CASSSGGTRGYEQYF.